This T cell receptor (beta chain) emerged from a study of CD8+ T cells in alopecia areata. Whole-study results and caveats: Normal scalp showed lower clonality than lesional scalp, especially alopecia totalis/universalis. Mice showed TCR sharing more clearly than patients did, possibly owing to HLA.

RNA was extracted and reverse transcribed into cDNA as the sequencing template. Sequencing was performed with immunoSEQ multiplex PCR; in TCRdb, only in-frame clones are kept and a portion is missing. The table lists 98,000 or so clones, 55% to 70% of them singletons. Specimens obtained from alopecia areata patients comprised lesional scalp punch biopsies and peripheral blood. The CDR3 is 16 residues long. Deletions cut 7 bases from V and 2 bases from J, with 17 bases between. Germline V gene lookup returns CDR1 MNHEY and CDR2 SMNVEV (reference sequence). About this clone: Its antigen is unknown.

The receptor's source is a human donor with alopecia areata. The material sequenced was NKG2D-low CD8+ T cells sorted from blood. The genes are TRBV27 and TRBJ2-2; D is unresolved. This CDR3 reads CASTTKARINTGELFF. The CDR3 region has the DNA TGTGCCAGCACCACTAAGGCACGCATCAACACCGGGGAGCTGTTTTTT.